This T cell receptor beta chain emerged from a study of response to subunit inactivated influenza vaccine. The CDR3 contains 15 residues. Looked up from germline, CDR1 is SGHRS and CDR2 is YFSETQ. The ends were cut back, 4 bases at V and 3 bases at J, with 17 bases in the middle. Regarding the study as a whole: Authors suggested each seasonal flu vaccination may recruit only limited numbers of new T cells.

TCRdb re-called the RT-PCR reads through MiXCR, storing one row per CDR3 protein. The sample lists over 750,000 distinct CDR3 sequences, roughly 20% seen once, with roughly 10% in the top ten. This clonotype was observed at least ten times. Its antigen is currently unknown. The clonotype originates from a man in his fifties or sixties who received an inactivated influenza vaccine. The sequencing used PBMCs from blood, collected 4 to 6 days after vaccination. The chain carries TRBV5-1 and TRBJ2-7; tentatively, D is TRBD1 (6 bases). The CDR3 region is CASSPTGTRNYEQYF. In nucleotides, the CDR3 is TGCGCCAGCAGCCCCACCGGGACACGGAACTACGAGCAGTACTTC.